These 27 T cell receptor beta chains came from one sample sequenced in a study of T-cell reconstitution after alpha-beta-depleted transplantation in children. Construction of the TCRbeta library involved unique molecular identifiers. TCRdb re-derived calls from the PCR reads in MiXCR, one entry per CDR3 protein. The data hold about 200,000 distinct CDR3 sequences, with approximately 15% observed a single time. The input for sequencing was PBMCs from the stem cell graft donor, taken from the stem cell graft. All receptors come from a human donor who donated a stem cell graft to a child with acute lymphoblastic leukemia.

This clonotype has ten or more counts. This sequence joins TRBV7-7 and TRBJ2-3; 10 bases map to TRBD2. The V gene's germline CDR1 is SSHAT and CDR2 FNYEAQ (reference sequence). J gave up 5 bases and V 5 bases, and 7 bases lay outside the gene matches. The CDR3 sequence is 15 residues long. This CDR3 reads CASSPLAGEEDTQYF. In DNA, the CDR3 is TGTGCCAGCAGCCCTCTAGCGGGAGAAGAAGATACGCAGTATTTT.

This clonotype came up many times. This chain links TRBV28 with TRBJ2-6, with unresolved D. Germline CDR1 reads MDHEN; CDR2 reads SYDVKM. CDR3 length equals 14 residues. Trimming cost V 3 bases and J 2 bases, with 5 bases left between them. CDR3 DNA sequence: TGTGCCAGCAGTTTTCTGGCTGGGGCCAACGTCCTGACTTTC. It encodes CASSFLAGANVLTF.

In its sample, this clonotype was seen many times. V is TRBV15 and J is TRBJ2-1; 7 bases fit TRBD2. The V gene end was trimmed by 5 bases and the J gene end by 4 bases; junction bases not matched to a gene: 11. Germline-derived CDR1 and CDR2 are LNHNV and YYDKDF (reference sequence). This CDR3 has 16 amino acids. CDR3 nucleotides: TGTGCCACCAGCTCAAAAGGGCGGGACTATTACAATGAGCAGTTCTTC. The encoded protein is CATSSKGRDYYNEQFF.

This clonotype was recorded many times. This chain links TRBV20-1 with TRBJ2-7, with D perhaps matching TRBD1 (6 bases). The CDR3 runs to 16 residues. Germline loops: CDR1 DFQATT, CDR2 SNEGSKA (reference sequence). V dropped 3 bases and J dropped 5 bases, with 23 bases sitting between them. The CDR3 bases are TGCAGTGCTAGTCCTAAGGGCCGCAGGGGAAGGAACGAGCAGTACTTC. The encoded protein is CSASPKGRRGRNEQYF.

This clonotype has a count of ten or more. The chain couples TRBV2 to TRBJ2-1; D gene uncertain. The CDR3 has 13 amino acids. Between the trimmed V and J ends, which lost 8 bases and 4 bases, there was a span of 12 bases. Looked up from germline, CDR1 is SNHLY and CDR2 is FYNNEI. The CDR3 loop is CASCPNLYNEQFF. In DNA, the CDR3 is TGTGCCAGCTGTCCCAATTTGTACAATGAGCAGTTCTTC.

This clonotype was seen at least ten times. This chain's CDR3 is CASHYFDRDEDYTF. The CDR3 coding sequence is TGTGCCAGCCACTACTTCGACAGGGACGAAGACTACACCTTC. The chain combines TRBV5-4 with TRBJ1-2, with 7 bases aligning to TRBD1. Germline trimming cut 7 bases from V and 10 bases from J; bases unmatched to any gene: 16. Per germline, CDR1 SGHNT and CDR2 YYREEE (reference sequence). The CDR3 is 14 amino acids.

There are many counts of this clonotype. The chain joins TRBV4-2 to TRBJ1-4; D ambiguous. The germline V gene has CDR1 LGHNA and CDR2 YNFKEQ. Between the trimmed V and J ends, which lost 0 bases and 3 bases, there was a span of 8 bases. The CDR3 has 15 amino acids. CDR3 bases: TGTGCCAGCAGCCAAGATCAGCGATCTAATGAAAAACTGTTTTTT. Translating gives CASSQDQRSNEKLFF.

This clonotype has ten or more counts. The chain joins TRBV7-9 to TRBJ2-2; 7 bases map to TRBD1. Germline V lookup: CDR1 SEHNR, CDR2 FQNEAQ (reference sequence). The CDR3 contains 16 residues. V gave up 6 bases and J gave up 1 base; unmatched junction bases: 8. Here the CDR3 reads CASRTGVTWNTGELFF. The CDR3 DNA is TGTGCCAGCAGAACAGGGGTTACGTGGAACACCGGGGAGCTGTTTTTT.

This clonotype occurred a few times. The CDR3 coding sequence is TGCAGTGCAGCCCGACTAGCGGGATTGGCGAATGAGCAGTTCTTC. It is translated as CSAARLAGLANEQFF. The J gene is TRBJ2-1, the V gene TRBV20-1; 11 bases align to TRBD2. CDR3 length: 15 residues. CDR1 and CDR2 (germline): DFQATT, SNEGSKA (reference sequence). The V gene end was trimmed by 6 bases and the J gene end by 7 bases; junction bases not matched to a gene: 11.

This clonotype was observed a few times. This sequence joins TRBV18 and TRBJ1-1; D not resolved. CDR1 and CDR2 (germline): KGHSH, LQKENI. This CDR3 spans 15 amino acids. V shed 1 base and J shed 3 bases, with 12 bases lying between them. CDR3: CASSPRSGWDTEAFF. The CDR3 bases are TGTGCCAGCTCACCACGGTCGGGGTGGGACACTGAAGCTTTCTTT.

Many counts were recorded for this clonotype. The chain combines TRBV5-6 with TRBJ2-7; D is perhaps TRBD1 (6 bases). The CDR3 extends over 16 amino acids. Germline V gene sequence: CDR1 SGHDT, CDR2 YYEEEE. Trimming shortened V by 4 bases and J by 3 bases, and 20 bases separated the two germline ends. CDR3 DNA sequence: TGTGCCAGCAGCCTACTTTCAGGGGTGATAAGCTACGAGCAGTACTTC. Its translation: CASSLLSGVISYEQYF.

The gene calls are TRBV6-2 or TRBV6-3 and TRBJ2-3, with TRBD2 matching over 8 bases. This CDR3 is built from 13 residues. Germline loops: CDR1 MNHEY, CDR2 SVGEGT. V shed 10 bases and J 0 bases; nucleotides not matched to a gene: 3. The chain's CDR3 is CAIASGSTDTQYF. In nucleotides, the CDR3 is TGTGCCATAGCTAGCGGGAGCACAGATACGCAGTATTTT.

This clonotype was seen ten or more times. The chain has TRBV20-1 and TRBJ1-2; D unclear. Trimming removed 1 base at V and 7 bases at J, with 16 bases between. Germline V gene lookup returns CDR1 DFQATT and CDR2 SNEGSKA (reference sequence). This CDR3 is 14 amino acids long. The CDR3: CSARVSPLAGGYTF. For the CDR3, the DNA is TGCAGTGCTAGAGTGAGCCCCCTTGCGGGTGGCTACACCTTC.

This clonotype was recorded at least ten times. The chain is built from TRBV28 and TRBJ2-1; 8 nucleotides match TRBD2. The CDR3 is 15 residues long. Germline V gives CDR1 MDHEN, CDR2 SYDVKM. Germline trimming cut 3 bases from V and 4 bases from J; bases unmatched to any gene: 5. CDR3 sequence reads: CASSFSLAVYNEQFF. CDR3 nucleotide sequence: TGTGCCAGCAGTTTTTCACTAGCGGTATACAATGAGCAGTTCTTC.

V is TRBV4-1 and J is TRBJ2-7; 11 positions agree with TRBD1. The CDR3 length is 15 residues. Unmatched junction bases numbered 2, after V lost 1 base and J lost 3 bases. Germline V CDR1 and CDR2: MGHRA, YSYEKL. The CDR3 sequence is CASSQGDRGIYEQYF. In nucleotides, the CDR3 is TGCGCCAGCAGCCAAGGGGACAGGGGGATCTACGAGCAGTACTTC.

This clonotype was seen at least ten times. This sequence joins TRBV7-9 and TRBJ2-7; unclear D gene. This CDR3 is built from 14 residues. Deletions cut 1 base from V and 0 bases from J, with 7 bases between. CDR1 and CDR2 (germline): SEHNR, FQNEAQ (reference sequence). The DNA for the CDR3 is TGTGCCAGCAGCTTAGGACATGGCTCCTACGAGCAGTACTTC. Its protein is CASSLGHGSYEQYF.

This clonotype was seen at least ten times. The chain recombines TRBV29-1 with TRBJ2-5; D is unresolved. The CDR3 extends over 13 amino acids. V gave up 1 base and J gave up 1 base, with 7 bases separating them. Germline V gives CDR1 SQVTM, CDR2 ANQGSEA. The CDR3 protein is CSVEVQIQETQYF. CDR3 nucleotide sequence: TGCAGCGTTGAAGTTCAGATCCAAGAGACCCAGTACTTC.

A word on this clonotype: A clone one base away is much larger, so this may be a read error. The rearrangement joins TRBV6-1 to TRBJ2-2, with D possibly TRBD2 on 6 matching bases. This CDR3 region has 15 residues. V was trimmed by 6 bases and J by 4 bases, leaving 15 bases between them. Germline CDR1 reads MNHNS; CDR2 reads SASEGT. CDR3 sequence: CASSPGGQGTGELFF. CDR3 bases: TGTGCCAGCAGCCCCGGAGGGCAGGGCACCGGGGAGCTGTTTTTT.

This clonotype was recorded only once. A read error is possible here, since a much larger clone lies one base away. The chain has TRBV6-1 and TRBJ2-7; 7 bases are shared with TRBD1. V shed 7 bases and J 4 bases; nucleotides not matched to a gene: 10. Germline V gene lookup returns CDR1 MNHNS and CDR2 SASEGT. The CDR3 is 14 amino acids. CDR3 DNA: TGTGCCAGCAAGCCGCGACAGGGTAGATACGAGCAGTACTTC. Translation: CASKPRQGRYEQYF.

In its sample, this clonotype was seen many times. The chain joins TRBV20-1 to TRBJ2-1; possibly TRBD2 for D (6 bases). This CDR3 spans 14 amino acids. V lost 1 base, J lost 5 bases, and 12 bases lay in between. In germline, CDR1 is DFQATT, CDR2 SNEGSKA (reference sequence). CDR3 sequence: CSARAGVGHNEQFF. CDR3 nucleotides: TGCAGTGCTAGAGCGGGAGTGGGGCACAATGAGCAGTTCTTC.

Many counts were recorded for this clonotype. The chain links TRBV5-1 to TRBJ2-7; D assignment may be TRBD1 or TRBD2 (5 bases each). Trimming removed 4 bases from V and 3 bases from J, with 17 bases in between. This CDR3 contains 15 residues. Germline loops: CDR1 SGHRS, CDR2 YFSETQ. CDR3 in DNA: TGCGCCAGCAGCGATATCCGGGGCCCGTTCTACGAGCAGTACTTC. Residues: CASSDIRGPFYEQYF.

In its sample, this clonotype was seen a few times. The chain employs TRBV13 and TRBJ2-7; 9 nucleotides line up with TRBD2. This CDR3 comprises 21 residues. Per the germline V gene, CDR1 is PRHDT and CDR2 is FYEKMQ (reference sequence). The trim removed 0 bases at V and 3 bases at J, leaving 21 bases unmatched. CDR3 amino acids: CASSLGGWEPSGGRAFYEQYF. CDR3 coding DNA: TGTGCCAGCAGCTTAGGTGGATGGGAACCATCAGGCGGGAGGGCCTTCTACGAGCAGTACTTC.

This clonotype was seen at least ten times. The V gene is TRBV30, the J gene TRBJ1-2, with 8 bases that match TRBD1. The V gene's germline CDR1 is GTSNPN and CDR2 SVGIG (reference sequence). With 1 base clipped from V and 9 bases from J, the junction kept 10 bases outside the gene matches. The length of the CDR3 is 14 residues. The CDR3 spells CAWSALRTGLRYTF. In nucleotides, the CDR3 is TGTGCCTGGAGTGCCCTCCGGACAGGGTTGCGCTACACCTTC.

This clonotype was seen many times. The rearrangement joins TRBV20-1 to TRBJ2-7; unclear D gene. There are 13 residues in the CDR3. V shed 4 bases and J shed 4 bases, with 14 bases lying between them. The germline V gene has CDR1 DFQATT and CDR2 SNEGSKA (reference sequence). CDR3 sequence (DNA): TGCAGTGCTACGAGGAGAACAAATTACGAGCAGTACTTC. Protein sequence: CSATRRTNYEQYF.

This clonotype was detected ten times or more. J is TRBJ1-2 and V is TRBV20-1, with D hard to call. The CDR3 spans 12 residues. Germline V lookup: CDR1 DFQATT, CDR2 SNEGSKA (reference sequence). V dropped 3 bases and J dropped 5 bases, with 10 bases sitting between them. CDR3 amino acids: CSASEDLYGYTF. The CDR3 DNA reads TGCAGTGCTAGTGAGGACCTATATGGCTACACCTTC.

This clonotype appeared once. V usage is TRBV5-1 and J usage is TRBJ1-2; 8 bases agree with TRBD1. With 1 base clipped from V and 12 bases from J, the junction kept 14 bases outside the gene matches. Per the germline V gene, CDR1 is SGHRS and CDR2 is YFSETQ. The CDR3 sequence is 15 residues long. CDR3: CASSLPGTGYGGDTF. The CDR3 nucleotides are TGCGCCAGCAGCTTGCCCGGGACAGGATACGGGGGGGACACCTTC.

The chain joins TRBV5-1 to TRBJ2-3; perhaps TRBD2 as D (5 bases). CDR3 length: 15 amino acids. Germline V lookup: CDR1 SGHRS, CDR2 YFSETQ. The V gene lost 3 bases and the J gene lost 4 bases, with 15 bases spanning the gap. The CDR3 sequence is CASSSPEAYPDTQYF. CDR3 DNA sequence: TGCGCCAGCAGCTCCCCGGAGGCATACCCAGATACGCAGTATTTT.